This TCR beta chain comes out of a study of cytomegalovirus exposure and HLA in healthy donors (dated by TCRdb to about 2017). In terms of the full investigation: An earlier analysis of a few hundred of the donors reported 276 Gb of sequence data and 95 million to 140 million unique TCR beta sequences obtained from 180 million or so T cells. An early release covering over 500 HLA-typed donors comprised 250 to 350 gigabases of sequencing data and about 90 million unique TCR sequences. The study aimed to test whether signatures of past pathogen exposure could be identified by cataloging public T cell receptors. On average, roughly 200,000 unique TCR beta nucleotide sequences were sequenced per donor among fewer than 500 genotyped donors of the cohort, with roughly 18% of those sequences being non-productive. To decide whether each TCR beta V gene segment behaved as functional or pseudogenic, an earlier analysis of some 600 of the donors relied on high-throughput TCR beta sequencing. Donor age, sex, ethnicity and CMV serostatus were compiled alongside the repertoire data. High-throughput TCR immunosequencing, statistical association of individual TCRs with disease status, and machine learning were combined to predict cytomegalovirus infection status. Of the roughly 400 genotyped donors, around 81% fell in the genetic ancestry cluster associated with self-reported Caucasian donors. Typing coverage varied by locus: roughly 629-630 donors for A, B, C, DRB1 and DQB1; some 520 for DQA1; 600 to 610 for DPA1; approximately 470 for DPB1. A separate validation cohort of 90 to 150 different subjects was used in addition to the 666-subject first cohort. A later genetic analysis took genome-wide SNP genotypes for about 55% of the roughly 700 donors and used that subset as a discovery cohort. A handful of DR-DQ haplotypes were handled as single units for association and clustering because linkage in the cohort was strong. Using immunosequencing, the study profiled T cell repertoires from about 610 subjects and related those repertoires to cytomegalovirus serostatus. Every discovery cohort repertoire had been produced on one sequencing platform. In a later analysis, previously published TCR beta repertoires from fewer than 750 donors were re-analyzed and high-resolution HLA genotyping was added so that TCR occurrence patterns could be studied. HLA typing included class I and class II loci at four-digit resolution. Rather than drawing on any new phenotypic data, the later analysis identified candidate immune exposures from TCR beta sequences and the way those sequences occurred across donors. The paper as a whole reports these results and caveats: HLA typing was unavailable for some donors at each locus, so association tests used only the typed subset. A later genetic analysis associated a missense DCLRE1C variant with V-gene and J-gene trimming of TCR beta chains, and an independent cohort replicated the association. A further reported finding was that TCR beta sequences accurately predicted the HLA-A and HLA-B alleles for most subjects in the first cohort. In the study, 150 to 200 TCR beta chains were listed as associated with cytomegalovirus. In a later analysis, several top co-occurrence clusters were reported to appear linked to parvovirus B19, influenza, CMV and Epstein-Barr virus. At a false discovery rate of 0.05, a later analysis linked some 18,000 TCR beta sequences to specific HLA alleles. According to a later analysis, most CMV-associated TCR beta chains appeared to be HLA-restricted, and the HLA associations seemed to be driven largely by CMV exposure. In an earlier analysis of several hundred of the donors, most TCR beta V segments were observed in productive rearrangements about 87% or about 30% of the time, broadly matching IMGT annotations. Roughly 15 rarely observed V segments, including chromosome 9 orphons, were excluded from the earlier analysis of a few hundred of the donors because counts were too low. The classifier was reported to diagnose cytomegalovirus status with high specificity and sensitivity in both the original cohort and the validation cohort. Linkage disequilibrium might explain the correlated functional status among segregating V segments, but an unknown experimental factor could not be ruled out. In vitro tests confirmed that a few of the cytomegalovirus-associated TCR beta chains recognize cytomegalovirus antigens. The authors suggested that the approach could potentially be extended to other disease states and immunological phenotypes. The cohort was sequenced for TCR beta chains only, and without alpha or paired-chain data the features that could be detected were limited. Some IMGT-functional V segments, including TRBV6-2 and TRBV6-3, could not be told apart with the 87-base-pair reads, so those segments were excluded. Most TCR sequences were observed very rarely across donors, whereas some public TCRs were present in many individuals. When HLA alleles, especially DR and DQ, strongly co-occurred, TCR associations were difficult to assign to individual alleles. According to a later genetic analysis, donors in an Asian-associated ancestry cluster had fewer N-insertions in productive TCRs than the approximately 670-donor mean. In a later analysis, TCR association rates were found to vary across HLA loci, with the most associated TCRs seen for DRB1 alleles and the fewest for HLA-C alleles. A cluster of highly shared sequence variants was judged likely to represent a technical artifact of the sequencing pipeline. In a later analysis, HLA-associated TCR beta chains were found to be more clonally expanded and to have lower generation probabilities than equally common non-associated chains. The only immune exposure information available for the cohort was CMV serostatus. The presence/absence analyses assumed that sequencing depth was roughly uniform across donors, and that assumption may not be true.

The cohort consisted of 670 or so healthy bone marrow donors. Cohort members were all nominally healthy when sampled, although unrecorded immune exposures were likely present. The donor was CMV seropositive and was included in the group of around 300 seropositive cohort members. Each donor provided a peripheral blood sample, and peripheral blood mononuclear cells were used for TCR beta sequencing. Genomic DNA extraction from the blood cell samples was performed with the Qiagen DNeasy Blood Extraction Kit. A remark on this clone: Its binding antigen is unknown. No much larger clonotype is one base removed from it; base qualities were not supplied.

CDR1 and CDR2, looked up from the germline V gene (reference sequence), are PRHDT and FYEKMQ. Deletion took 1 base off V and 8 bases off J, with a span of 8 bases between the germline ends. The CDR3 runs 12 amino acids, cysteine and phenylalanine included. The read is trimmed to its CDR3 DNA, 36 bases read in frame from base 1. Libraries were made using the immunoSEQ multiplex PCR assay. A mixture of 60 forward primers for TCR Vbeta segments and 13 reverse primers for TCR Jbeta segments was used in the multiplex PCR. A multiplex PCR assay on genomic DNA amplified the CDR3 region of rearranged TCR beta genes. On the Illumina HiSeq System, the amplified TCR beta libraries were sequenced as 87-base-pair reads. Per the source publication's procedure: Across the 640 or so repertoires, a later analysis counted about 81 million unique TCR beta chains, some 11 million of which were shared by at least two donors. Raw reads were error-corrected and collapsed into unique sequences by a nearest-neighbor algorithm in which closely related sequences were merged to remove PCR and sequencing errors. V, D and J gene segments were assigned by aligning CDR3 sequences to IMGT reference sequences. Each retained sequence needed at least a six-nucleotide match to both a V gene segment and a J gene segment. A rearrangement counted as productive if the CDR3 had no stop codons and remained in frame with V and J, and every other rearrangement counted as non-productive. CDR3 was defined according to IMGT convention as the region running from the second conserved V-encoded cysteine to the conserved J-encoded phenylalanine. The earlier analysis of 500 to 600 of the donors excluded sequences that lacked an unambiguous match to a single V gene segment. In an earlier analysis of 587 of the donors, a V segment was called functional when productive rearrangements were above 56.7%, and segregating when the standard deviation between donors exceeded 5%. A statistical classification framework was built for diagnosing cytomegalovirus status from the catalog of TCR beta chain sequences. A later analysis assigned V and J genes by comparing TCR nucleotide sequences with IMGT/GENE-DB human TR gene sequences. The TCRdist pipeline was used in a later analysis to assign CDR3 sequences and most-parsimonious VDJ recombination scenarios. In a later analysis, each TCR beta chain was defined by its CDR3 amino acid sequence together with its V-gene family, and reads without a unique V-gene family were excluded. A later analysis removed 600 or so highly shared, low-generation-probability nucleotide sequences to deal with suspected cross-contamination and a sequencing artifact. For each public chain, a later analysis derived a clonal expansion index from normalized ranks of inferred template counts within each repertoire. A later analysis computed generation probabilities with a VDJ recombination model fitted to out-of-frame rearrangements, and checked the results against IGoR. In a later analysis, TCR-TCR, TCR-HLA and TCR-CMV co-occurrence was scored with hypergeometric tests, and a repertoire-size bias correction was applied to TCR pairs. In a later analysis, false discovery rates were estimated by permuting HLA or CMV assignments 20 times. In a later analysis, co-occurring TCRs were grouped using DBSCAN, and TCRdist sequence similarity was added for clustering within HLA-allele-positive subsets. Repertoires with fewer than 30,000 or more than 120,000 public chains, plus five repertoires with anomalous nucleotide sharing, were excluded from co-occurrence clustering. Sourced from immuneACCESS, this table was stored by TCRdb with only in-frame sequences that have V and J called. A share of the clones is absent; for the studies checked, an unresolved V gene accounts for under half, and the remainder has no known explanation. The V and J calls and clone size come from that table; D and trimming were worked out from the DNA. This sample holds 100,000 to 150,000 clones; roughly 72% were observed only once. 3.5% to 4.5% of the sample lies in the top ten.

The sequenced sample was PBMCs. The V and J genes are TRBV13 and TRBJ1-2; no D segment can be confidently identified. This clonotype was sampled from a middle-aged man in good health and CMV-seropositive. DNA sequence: TGTGCCAGCAGCTTAGAAAGAGGCGGCTACACCTTC. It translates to CASSLERGGYTF.